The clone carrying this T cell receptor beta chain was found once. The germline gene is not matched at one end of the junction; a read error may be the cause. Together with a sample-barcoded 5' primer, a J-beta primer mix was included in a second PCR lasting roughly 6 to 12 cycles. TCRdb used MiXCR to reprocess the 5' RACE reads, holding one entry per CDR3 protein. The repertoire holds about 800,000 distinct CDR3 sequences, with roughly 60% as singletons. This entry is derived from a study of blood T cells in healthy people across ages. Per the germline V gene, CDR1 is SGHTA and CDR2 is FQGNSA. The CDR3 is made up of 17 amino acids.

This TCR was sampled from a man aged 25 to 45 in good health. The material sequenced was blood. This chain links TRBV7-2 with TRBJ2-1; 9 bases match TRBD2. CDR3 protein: CAGSSQFGGRAFHEQFF. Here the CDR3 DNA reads TGTGCCGGCAGCTCCCAGTTTGGCGGGAGGGCCTTCCATGAGCAGTTCTTC.